This is a list of T cell receptor beta chains from one sample in a study of early T cells in non-severe SARS-CoV-2 infection. TCRdb re-analysed the 5' RACE reads in MiXCR, keeping a single row per CDR3 protein. Of around 72,000 distinct CDR3 sequences listed, 10% are singletons. The sample in question was whole blood, obtained at baseline. These receptors originate from an adult who was a healthcare worker with PCR-confirmed SARS-CoV-2 infection or an uninfected control (not recorded which). Both conserved end residues are part of each CDR3. The order of the fields is D gene, V gene, J gene, clone size, CDR3 protein, CDR3 DNA. D genes are given only for firm matches. Some rows mark clone size as missing; the rest say once, few, many or name a class of expanded clone.

D: NA; V: TRBV10-3; J: TRBJ2-3; size: NA; CDR3: CAISDPGGPGDTQYF; DNA: TGTGCCATCAGTGACCCCGGGGGGCCAGGAGATACGCAGTATTTT
D: NA; V: TRBV6-6; J: TRBJ2-1; size: many; CDR3: CASSYGGPSYNEQFF; DNA: TGTGCCAGCAGTTACGGGGGTCCCTCCTACAATGAGCAGTTCTTC
D: NA; V: TRBV15; J: TRBJ2-7; size: NA; CDR3: CATSRGVSTSSYEQYF; DNA: TGTGCCACCAGCAGAGGAGTTTCTACCAGCTCCTACGAGCAGTACTTC
D: TRBD1; V: TRBV19; J: TRBJ1-1; size: many; CDR3: CASHEGQIGRMNTEAFF; DNA: TGTGCCAGTCATGAGGGACAGATTGGGCGGATGAACACTGAAGCTTTCTTT
D: TRBD2; V: TRBV2; J: TRBJ2-6; size: NA; CDR3: CASTPPNSGGLSGANVLTF; DNA: TGTGCCAGCACCCCCCCAAACAGCGGGGGCCTCTCTGGGGCCAACGTCCTGACTTTC
D: NA; V: TRBV3-1; J: TRBJ2-5; size: NA; CDR3: CASSQEGKAQETQYF; DNA: TGTGCCAGCAGCCAAGAGGGGAAGGCCCAAGAGACCCAGTACTTC
D: TRBD1; V: TRBV12-3/TRBV12-4; J: TRBJ1-2; size: many; CDR3: CASSFAPGGYWGYTF; DNA: TGTGCCAGCAGTTTCGCGCCAGGGGGGTATTGGGGCTACACCTTC
D: NA; V: TRBV19; J: TRBJ1-5; size: few; CDR3: CASTSGDVQPQHF; DNA: TGTGCCAGTACCTCGGGAGATGTTCAGCCCCAGCATTTT
D: TRBD1; V: TRBV12-3/TRBV12-4; J: TRBJ2-3; size: many; CDR3: CATGQTITDTQYF; DNA: TGTGCCACGGGACAGACGATCACAGATACGCAGTATTTT
D: NA; V: TRBV12-3/TRBV12-4; J: TRBJ1-1; size: NA; CDR3: CASSKSAGAFF; DNA: TGTGCCAGCAGTAAATCCGCAGGAGCTTTCTTT
D: TRBD1; V: TRBV4-1; J: TRBJ1-1; size: NA; CDR3: CASSQGLQGALTEAFF; DNA: TGCGCCAGCAGCCAGGGACTTCAGGGGGCTCTAACTGAAGCTTTCTTT
D: NA; V: TRBV7-9; J: TRBJ2-1; size: NA; CDR3: CASSLDQYNEQFF; DNA: TGTGCCAGCAGCTTGGACCAGTACAATGAGCAGTTCTTC
D: NA; V: TRBV5-5; J: TRBJ1-1; size: NA; CDR3: CASSFQNRAAFF; DNA: TGTGCCAGCAGCTTTCAGAACAGGGCAGCTTTCTTT
D: NA; V: TRBV6-5; J: TRBJ1-2; size: few; CDR3: CASSYSSGSYGYTF; DNA: TGTGCCAGCAGTTACTCGTCAGGGTCCTATGGCTACACCTTC
D: NA; V: TRBV5-4; J: TRBJ1-1; size: few; CDR3: CASSPGSGNTEAFF; DNA: TGTGCCAGCAGCCCGGGTAGTGGGAACACTGAAGCTTTCTTT
D: NA; V: TRBV11-1; J: TRBJ2-7; size: many; CDR3: CASSLQGYEQYF; DNA: TGTGCCAGCAGCTTACAGGGCTACGAGCAGTACTTC
D: TRBD1; V: TRBV19; J: TRBJ2-4; size: many; CDR3: CASSGQGAWNIQYF; DNA: TGTGCCAGTAGTGGACAGGGGGCCTGGAACATTCAGTACTTC